This T cell receptor beta chain came from a study of cytomegalovirus exposure and HLA in healthy donors. Findings of the study overall: In vitro experiments confirmed that a few CMV-associated chains were specific for CMV antigens.

Germline V gene data show CDR1 as SGHTA and CDR2 as FQGNSA. J lost 6 bases, V lost 1 base, and 12 bases had no gene match. The CDR3 is made up of 16 amino acids. The PCR had 60 Vbeta and 13 Jbeta primers. Data came from immunoSEQ multiplex PCR; TCRdb stores just in-frame clones and leaves some out. The sample has about 230,000 clones; more than 70% are singletons. Details on this clone: Its specificity is not known.

Material for sequencing was PBMCs. The chain has TRBV7-2 and TRBJ2-7; TRBD2 matches 7 bases. The source of this sequence is a human donor in good health. The CDR3 nucleotides are TGTGCCAGCAGCTTAGTTTTGTGGGAGGGCCGGTCCGAGCAGTACTTC. Translated: CASSLVLWEGRSEQYF. The full variable domain, its missing parts supplied by reference TRBV7-2 and TRBJ2-7, is GAGVSQSPSNKVTEKGKDVELRCDPISGHTALYWYRQSLGQGLEFLIYFQGNSAPDKSGLPSDRFSAERTGGSVSTLTIQRTQQEDSAVYLCASSLVLWEGRSEQYFGPGTRLTVT.